These T cell receptor beta chains were read from a single sample in a study of tumor and adjacent non-tumor tissue in lung cancer. Via MiXCR, TCRdb re-called the multiplex PCR reads, giving one row per CDR3 protein. The table has tens of thousands of distinct CDR3 sequences, roughly three fifths seen once. The specimen sequenced was distant non-tumor lung tissue. These receptor sequences come from a woman aged 40 to 50 with non-small cell lung cancer. The CDR3 runs from the conserved cysteine through the conserved F or W. D genes are given only for firm matches. Clone size is not always given. Where it is, it says once, few, many or a class for expanded clones.

j_gene | d_gene | abundance | v_gene | CDR3aa | CDR3nt
TRBJ2-1 | NA | NA | TRBV11-2 | CASRVARGGYNEKFF | TGTGCCAGCAGGGTAGCGAGGGGGGGGTACAATGAGAAGTTCTTC
TRBJ2-1 | NA | NA | TRBV11-2 | CASSQGRWQSF | TGTGCCAGCAGCCAAGGGAGGTGGCAATCCTTC
TRBJ2-7 | TRBD2 | NA | TRBV6-2/TRBV6-3 | CASGRAPSYEHYF | TGTGCCAGTGGGAGGGCCCCTTCCTACGAGCATTACTTC
TRBJ2-3 | NA | NA | TRBV5-4 | CARGGDLTDTQYF | TGTGCCAGAGGTGGGGACCTTACAGATACGCAGTATTTT
TRBJ2-2 | NA | many | TRBV6-5 | CASGVGVTGELFF | TGTGCCTCGGGCGTAGGGGTAACCGGGGAGCTGTTTTTT
TRBJ2-3 | TRBD1 | medium-sized | TRBV11-2 | CASSPTGFGTDTQYF | TGTGCCAGCAGCCCGACAGGGTTTGGCACAGATACGCAGTATTTT
TRBJ1-1 | NA | NA | TRBV6-6 | CASSYSPHRMDTEAFF | TGTGCCAGCAGTTACTCTCCCCACCGAATGGACACTGAAGCTTTCTTT
TRBJ2-4 | TRBD2 | NA | TRBV7-2 | CASAGRVKNIQYF | TGTGCCAGCGCAGGGAGGGTCAAAAACATTCAGTACTTC
TRBJ2-7 | TRBD1 | many | TRBV28 | CASSHQGVSYEQYF | TGTGCCAGCAGTCATCAGGGGGTCTCCTACGAGCAGTACTTC
TRBJ1-5 | NA | NA | TRBV6-5 | CASNSSPDQPQHF | TGTGCCAGCAATTCTTCCCCAGATCAGCCCCAGCACTTT
TRBJ2-5 | NA | NA | TRBV4-1 | CASSQDNCETQYF | TGCGCCAGCAGCCAAGACAATTGTGAGACTCAGTACTTC
TRBJ2-1 | NA | once | TRBV11-2 | CASRQTGDFFNEQSF | TGTGCCAGCAGACAAACGGGGGACTTCTTCAATGAGCAGTCCTTC
TRBJ2-5 | NA | few | TRBV13 | CASSSGETQYF | TGTGCCAGCAGCTCGGGGGAGACCCAGTACTTC
TRBJ1-2 | NA | NA | TRBV19 | CASSIDIQGLYGYTF | TGTGCCAGTAGTATAGATATCCAGGGACTCTATGGCTACACCTTC
TRBJ2-1 | TRBD1 | NA | TRBV6-1 | CASSRLGQANERFF | TGTGCCAGCAGTCGTCTGGGACAGGCCAATGAGCGGTTCTTC
TRBJ2-5 | NA | NA | TRBV7-3 | CASSLSSSRQETQYF | TGTGCCAGCAGCTTATCTTCTAGTCGCCAAGAGACCCAGTACTTC
TRBJ1-6 | NA | once | TRBV6-6 | CASSLRTVEYSPLDF | TGTGCCAGCAGTTTAAGGACAGTGGAGTATTCACCCCTAGACTTT
TRBJ2-1 | NA | few | TRBV11-1 | CVSGPQGGAHNEQFF | TGTGTCAGCGGCCCACAGGGAGGAGCGCACAATGAGCAGTTCTTC
TRBJ2-7 | TRBD1 | NA | TRBV5-1 | CASSSGPRTGGNSFEQYF | TGCGCCAGCAGCTCTGGACCGAGGACAGGGGGAAACTCCTTCGAGCAGTACTTC
TRBJ1-5 | TRBD1 | NA | TRBV29-1 | CSVGDRLNQPQHF | TGCAGTGTAGGGGACAGGCTCAATCAGCCCCAGCATTTT
TRBJ2-3 | NA | many | TRBV6-1 | CASLRGTDTQYF | TGTGCCAGCTTACGTGGGACAGATACGCAGTATTTT
TRBJ1-1 | NA | NA | TRBV29-1 | CSVFQVTEAFF | TGCAGCGTTTTTCAGGTCACTGAAGCTTTCTTT
TRBJ2-5 | TRBD1 | NA | TRBV28 | CASTGEQGAQETQYF | TGTGCCAGCACCGGTGAGCAGGGGGCCCAAGAGACCCAGTACTTC
TRBJ2-5 | NA | NA | TRBV11-2 | CASSPAQETQYF | TGTGCCAGCAGCCCAGCACAGGAGACCCAGTACTTC
TRBJ2-1 | NA | NA | TRBV6-2/TRBV6-3 | CASSFTRENNEQFF | TGTGCCAGCAGTTTTACCAGGGAAAACAATGAGCAGTTCTTC
TRBJ2-7 | TRBD2 | once | TRBV4-1 | CASSQVGTSGTYEQYF | TGCGCCAGCAGCCAAGTCGGGACTAGCGGCACCTACGAGCAGTACTTC
TRBJ1-3 | NA | many | TRBV4-1 | CASSQTPEGGNTIYF | TGCGCCAGCAGCCAAACCCCAGAAGGGGGAAACACCATATATTTT
TRBJ2-1 | NA | many | TRBV4-2 | CASSHDPTSYNEQFF | TGTGCCAGCAGCCACGACCCGACTAGTTACAATGAGCAGTTCTTC
TRBJ2-3 | TRBD1 | NA | TRBV4-1 | CASSQGRQGWRYGDTQYF | TGCGCCAGCAGCCAGGGCCGACAGGGATGGCGCTATGGAGATACGCAGTATTTT
TRBJ2-7 | NA | NA | TRBV20-1 | CSASGGTSYEQYF | TGCAGTGCTAGTGGAGGGACTTCCTACGAGCAGTACTTC
TRBJ1-2 | NA | NA | TRBV6-1 | CASSEKRGNYGYTF | TGTGCTAGCAGTGAAAAGAGGGGCAACTATGGCTACACCTTC
TRBJ2-1 | TRBD2 | NA | TRBV20-1 | CSAPRLVGGPDEQFF | TGCAGTGCCCCGAGACTAGTGGGAGGGCCAGATGAGCAGTTCTTC
TRBJ2-2 | NA | once | TRBV11-3 | CATSMCSGAGELFF | TGTGCCACCTCTATGTGCTCAGGGGCCGGGGAGCTGTTTTTT
TRBJ2-7 | NA | many | TRBV24-1 | CATSGGQGSYEQYF | TGTGCCACCAGTGGGGGCCAGGGGTCCTACGAGCAGTACTTC
TRBJ1-2 | NA | once | TRBV4-1 | CASKHGGGEYGYTF | TGCGCCAGCAAGCATGGGGGAGGTGAATATGGCTACACCTTC
TRBJ2-7 | TRBD2 | NA | TRBV24-1 | CATCGGTRGYEQYF | TGTGCTACCTGTGGTGGGACTAGGGGCTACGAGCAGTACTTC
TRBJ1-6 | NA | few | TRBV14 | CASSHISGVSGNSPLHF | TGTGCCAGCAGCCACATATCAGGGGTCTCGGGTAATTCACCCCTCCACTTT
TRBJ2-1 | TRBD2 | NA | TRBV29-1 | CSARLAGSSYNEQFF | TGCAGCGCCAGACTAGCGGGGAGCTCCTACAATGAGCAGTTCTTT
TRBJ2-5 | NA | few | TRBV5-1 | CASSSGTLQETQYF | TGCGCCAGCAGCTCCGGGACTCTGCAAGAGACCCAGTACTTC
TRBJ2-6 | NA | NA | TRBV6-1 | CATSVSVLGSRANVLTF | TGTGCCACCAGTGTATCAGTCCTGGGCTCTAGGGCCAACGTCCTGACTTTC
TRBJ1-6 | NA | NA | TRBV11-2 | CTSILETGDNPPLHF | TGTACCAGCATCTTAGAAACAGGAGACAATCCACCCCTCCACTTT
TRBJ2-1 | NA | NA | TRBV11-3 | CTSSLRFGRNNEQFF | TGTACCAGCAGCTTACGCTTCGGCCGAAACAATGAGCAGTTCTTC
TRBJ2-1 | NA | NA | TRBV11-1 | CASSLRVPPTGNNERFF | TGTGCCAGCAGCTTAAGAGTCCCGCCGACAGGAAACAATGAGCGGTTCTTT
TRBJ1-1 | NA | few | TRBV20-1 | CSARDSGRGTEAFF | TGCAGTGCTAGAGATTCTGGTAGGGGCACTGAAGCTTTCTTT
TRBJ2-3 | TRBD2 | NA | TRBV6-1 | CATKREVNTDTHYF | TGTGCCACTAAGCGGGAGGTTAACACAGATACGCACTATTTT
TRBJ1-1 | NA | few | TRBV6-5 | CASTFPGASKAFF | TGTGCCAGCACTTTCCCCGGGGCCTCCAAAGCTTTCTTT
TRBJ2-7 | NA | many | TRBV6-2/TRBV6-3 | CAISRDGPYEQYF | TGTGCCATCAGCCGGGACGGCCCCTACGAGCAGTACTTC
TRBJ2-1 | TRBD2 | many | TRBV28 | CASSFLSGKFNEQFF | TGTGCCAGCAGTTTTCTTAGCGGGAAGTTTAATGAGCAGTTCTTC
TRBJ2-7 | NA | NA | TRBV11-2 | CVSSQDLFYERYF | TGTGTCAGCAGCCAAGACCTTTTCTACGAGCGGTACTTC
TRBJ1-5 | NA | NA | TRBV20-1 | CSASTDSGYQPQHF | TGCAGTGCTAGCACCGACAGCGGGTATCAGCCCCAGCATTTT
TRBJ2-7 | TRBD1 | NA | TRBV6-1 | CANRVRGREQYF | TGTGCCAACAGGGTCAGGGGGCGTGAGCAGTACTTC
TRBJ2-7 | NA | many | TRBV6-6 | CASSSRGGVISYEQYF | TGTGCCAGCAGTTCCCGAGGAGGGGTTATCAGCTACGAGCAGTACTTC
TRBJ2-5 | TRBD1 | NA | TRBV5-8 | CASNLGQVEETQYF | TGTGCCAGCAACCTAGGACAGGTAGAAGAGACCCAGTACTTC
TRBJ2-7 | TRBD2 | NA | TRBV4-1 | CASSQVGLAETYGKTEKEQYF | TGCGCCAGCAGCCAAGTCGGGCTAGCGGAGACCTACGGGAAAACGGAAAAGGAGCAGTACTTC
TRBJ2-2 | NA | NA | TRBV11-3 | CASSLKPRQAAGVITGELFF | TGTGCCAGCAGCTTAAAACCTCGACAGGCCGCTGGAGTGATCACCGGGGAGCTGTTTTTT
TRBJ1-5 | NA | once | TRBV12-3/TRBV12-4 | CASSFGAGQPQHF | TGTGCCAGTAGTTTCGGGGCAGGTCAGCCCCAGCATTTT
TRBJ2-1 | NA | NA | TRBV11-2 | CTSTEQGCEQFF | TGTACCAGCACCGAACAGGGCTGTGAACAGTTCTTC
TRBJ1-3 | TRBD1 | NA | TRBV20-1 | CNATDRGSGNTIYF | TGCAATGCTACCGACAGGGGCTCCGGAAACACCATATATTTT
TRBJ2-6 | TRBD2 | many | TRBV29-1 | CSVREGGVSSGANVLTF | TGCAGCGTTCGGGAGGGAGGGGTAAGCTCTGGGGCCAACGTCCTGACTTTC